This T cell receptor beta chain is drawn from a study of blood T cell repertoires in COVID-19. For the study at large: Acute and convalescent COVID-19 samples came from the United States, Italy and Spain. The cDNA or gDNA used as material had been derived from T cells, B-cell-depleted T cells, or PBMCs.

This clone came up a few times. Original handling: Researchers report that nucleated cell counts were estimated from reference gene primer amplification. Clones were sequenced by immunoSEQ multiplex PCR, and TCRdb holds only the in-frame ones, with some missing. That table gives V, J and clone size, and the DNA gave D and trimming. The data hold more than 95,000 clones, with about 88% observed a single time. The sample taken for sequencing was peripheral blood. The sequence was collected from a human donor in a cohort sampled during active COVID-19.

CDR3 sequence: CASRWGQQETQYF. In DNA, the CDR3 is TGTGCCAGCAGGTGGGGACAGCAAGAGACCCAGTACTTC. This chain joins TRBV6-5 and TRBJ2-5, with TRBD1 identical over 7 bases. The CDR3 consists of 13 residues. Losses at the gene ends were 6 bases for V and 2 bases for J; bases not matched to a gene: 3. Germline V gives CDR1 MNHEY, CDR2 SVGAGI.